This T cell receptor beta chain is drawn from a study of T cell responses to AZD1222 COVID-19 vaccine. Whole-study findings and limits: Spike-specific TCR breadth and depth grew following two AZD1222 doses.

A note on this clone: Its target is not known.

Germline V gene data show CDR1 as LNHDA and CDR2 as SQIVND (reference sequence). The CDR3 is made up of 11 amino acids. The V and J ends lost 5 bases and 5 bases respectively, with 3 bases between them. TCRdb's copy holds only in-frame clones and misses some; the assay was immunoSEQ multiplex PCR. This table holds over 120,000 clones, roughly 92% found once. V usage is TRBV19 and J usage is TRBJ2-2; no clear D. The origin of this receptor is an adult in good health. Here the sequenced sample was peripheral blood, taken on day 0 of AZD1222 vaccination. CDR3 region: CASSHTGELFF. The CDR3 DNA sequence: TGTGCCAGTAGTCATACCGGGGAGCTGTTTTTT.